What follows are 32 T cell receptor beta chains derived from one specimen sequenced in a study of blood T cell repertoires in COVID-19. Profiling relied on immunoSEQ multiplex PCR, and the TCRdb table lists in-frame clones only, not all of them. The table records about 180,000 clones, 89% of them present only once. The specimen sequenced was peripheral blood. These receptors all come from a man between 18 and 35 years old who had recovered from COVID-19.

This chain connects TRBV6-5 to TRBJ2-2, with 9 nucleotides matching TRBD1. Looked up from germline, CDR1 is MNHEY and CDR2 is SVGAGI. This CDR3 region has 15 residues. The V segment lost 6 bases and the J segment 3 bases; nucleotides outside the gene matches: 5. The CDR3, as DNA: TGTGCCAGCAGACGCCGGACAGGGGACACCGGGGAGCTGTTTTTT. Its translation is CASRRRTGDTGELFF.

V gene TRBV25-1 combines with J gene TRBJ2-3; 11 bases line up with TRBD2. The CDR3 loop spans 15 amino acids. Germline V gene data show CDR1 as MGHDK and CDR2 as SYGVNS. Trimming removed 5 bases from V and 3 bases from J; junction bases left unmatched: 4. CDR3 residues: CASSRLAGSTDTQYF. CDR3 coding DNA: TGTGCCAGCAGTCGACTAGCGGGATCGACAGATACGCAGTATTTT.

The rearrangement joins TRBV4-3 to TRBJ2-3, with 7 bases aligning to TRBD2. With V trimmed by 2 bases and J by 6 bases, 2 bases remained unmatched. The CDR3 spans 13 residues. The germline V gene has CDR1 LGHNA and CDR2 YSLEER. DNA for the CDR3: TGCGCCAGCAGCCAAAGGGGAGGGGATACGCAGTATTTT. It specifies CASSQRGGDTQYF.

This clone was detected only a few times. The chain's CDR3 is CASSPDRGRPYEQYF. Written as DNA, the CDR3 is TGTGCCAGCAGCCCGGACAGGGGGCGCCCCTACGAGCAGTACTTC. The chain is built from TRBV7-2 and TRBJ2-7; 11 bases are shared with TRBD1. The CDR3 runs to 15 residues. Germline CDR1 is SGHTA and CDR2 is FQGNSA. The V segment lost 5 bases and the J segment 2 bases; nucleotides outside the gene matches: 5.

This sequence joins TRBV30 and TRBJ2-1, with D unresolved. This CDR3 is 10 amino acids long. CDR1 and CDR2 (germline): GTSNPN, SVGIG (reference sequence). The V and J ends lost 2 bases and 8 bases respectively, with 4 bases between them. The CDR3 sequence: CAWSKHEQFF. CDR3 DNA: TGTGCCTGGAGTAAGCATGAGCAGTTCTTC.

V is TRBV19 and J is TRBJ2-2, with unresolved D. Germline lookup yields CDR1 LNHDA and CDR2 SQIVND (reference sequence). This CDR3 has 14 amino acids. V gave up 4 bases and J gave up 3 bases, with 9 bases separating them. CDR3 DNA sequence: TGTGCCAGTAGTAGTAACTCCTACACCGGGGAGCTGTTTTTT. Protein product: CASSSNSYTGELFF.

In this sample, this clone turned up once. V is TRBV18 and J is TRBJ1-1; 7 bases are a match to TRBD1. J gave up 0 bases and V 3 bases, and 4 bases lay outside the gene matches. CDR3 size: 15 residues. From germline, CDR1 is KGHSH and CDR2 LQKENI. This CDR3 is CASSPLGTVNTEAFF. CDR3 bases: TGTGCCAGCTCACCCCTGGGGACAGTGAACACTGAAGCTTTCTTT.

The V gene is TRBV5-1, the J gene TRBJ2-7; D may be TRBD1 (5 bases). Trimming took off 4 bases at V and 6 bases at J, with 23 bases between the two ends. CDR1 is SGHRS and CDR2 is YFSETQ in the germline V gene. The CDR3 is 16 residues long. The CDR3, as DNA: TGCGCCAGCAGCCCAACTCCCGCCGGCAGGGCGGCCGAGCAGTACTTC. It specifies CASSPTPAGRAAEQYF.

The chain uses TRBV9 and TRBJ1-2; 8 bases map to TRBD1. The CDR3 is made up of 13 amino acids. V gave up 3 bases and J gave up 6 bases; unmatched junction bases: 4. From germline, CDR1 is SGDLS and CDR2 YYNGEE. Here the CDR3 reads CASSEETGDGYTF. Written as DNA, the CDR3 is TGTGCCAGCAGCGAGGAGACAGGGGATGGCTACACCTTC.

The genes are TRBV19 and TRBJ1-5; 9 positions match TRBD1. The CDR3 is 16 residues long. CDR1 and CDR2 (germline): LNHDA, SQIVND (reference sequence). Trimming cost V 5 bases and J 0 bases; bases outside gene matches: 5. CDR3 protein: CASSPRQGDSNQPQHF. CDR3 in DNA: TGTGCCAGTAGTCCCCGACAGGGGGATAGCAATCAGCCCCAGCATTTT.

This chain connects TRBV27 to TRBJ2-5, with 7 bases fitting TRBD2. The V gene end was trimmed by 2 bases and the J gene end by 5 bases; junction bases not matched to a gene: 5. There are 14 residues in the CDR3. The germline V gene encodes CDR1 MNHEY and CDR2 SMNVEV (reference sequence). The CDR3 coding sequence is TGTGCCAGCAGTTTAGCTAGCGGCCTGGAGACCCAGTACTTC. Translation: CASSLASGLETQYF.

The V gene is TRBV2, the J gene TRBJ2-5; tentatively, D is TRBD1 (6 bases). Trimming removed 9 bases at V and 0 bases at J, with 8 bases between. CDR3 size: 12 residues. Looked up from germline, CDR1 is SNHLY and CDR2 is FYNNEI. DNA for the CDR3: TGTGCCAGGGGGGCAAACCAAGAGACCCAGTACTTC. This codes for CARGANQETQYF.

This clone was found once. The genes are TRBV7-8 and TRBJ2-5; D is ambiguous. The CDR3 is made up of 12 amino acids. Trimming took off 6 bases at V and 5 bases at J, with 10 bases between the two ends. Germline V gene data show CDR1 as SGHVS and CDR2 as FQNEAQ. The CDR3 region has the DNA TGTGCCAGCAGTTTAAATATCGAGACCCAGTACTTC. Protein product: CASSLNIETQYF.

In nucleotides, the CDR3 is TGCGCCAGCAGCCAAGAGACTCATACAAACACCGGGGAGCTGTTTTTT. Its protein product is CASSQETHTNTGELFF. V gene TRBV4-3 combines with J gene TRBJ2-2, with D unresolved. Trimming cost V 0 bases and J 2 bases, with 10 bases left between them. In germline, CDR1 is LGHNA, CDR2 YSLEER. This CDR3 comprises 16 residues.

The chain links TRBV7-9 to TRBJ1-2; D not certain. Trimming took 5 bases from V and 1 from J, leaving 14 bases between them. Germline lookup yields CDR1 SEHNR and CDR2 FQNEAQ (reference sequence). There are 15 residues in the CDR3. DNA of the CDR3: TGTGCCAGCAGCCTGGCCCAACGGGTTAACTATGGCTACACCTTC. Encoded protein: CASSLAQRVNYGYTF.

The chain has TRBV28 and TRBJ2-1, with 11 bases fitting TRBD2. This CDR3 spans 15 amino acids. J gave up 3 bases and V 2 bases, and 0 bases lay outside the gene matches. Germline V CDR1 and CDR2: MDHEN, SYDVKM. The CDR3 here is CASSLTSGSYNEQFF. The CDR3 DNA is TGTGCCAGCAGTTTAACTAGCGGGAGCTACAATGAGCAGTTCTTC.

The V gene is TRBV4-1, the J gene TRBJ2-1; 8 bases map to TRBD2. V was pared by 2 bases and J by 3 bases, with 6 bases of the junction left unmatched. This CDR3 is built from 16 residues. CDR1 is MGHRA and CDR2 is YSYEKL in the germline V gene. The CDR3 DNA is TGCGCCAGCAGCCAACAGATAGCGGGGCTCTACAATGAGCAGTTCTTC. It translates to CASSQQIAGLYNEQFF.

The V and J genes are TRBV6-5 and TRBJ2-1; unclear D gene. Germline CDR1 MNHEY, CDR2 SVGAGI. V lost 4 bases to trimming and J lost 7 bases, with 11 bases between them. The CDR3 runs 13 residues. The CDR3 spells CASSSSERNEQFF. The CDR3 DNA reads TGTGCCAGCAGTTCGAGCGAGCGTAATGAGCAGTTCTTC.

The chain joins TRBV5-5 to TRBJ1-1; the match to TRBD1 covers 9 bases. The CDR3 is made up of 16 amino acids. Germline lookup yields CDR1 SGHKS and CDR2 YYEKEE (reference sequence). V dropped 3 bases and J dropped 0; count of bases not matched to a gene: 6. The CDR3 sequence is CASSWGQGALNTEAFF. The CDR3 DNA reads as TGTGCCAGCAGCTGGGGACAGGGAGCCTTGAACACTGAAGCTTTCTTT.

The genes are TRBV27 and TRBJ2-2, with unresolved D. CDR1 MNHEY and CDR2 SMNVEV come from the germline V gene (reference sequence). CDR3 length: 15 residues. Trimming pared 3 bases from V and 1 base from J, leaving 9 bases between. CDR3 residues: CASSLTRLNTGELFF. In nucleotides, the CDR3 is TGTGCCAGCAGTTTGACGCGGTTGAACACCGGGGAGCTGTTTTTT.

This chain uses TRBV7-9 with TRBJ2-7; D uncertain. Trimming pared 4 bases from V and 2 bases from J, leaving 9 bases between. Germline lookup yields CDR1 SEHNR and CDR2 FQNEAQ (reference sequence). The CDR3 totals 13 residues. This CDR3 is CASSSGSPYEQYF. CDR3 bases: TGTGCCAGCAGCTCGGGTTCTCCCTACGAGCAGTACTTC.

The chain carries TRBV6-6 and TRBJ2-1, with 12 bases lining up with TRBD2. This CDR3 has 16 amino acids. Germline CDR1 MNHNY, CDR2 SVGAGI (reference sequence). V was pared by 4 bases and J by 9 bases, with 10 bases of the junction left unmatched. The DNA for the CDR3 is TGTGCCAGCAGTTGGGGGCTAGCGGGAGGGCCGGGTGAGCAGTTCTTC. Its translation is CASSWGLAGGPGEQFF.

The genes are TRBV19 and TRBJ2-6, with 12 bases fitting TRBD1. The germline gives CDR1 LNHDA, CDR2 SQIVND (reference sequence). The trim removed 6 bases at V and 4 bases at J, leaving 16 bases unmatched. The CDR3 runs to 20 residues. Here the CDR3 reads CASRYRDRGLRVPGANVLTF. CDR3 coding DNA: TGTGCCAGTAGGTACCGGGACAGGGGGCTTCGTGTCCCCGGGGCCAACGTCCTGACTTTC.

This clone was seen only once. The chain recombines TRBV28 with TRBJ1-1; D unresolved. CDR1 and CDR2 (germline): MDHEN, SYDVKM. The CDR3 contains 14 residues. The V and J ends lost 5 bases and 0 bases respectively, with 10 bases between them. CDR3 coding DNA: TGTGCCAGCAGTCCGCCTAAGTTGAACACTGAAGCTTTCTTT. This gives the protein CASSPPKLNTEAFF.

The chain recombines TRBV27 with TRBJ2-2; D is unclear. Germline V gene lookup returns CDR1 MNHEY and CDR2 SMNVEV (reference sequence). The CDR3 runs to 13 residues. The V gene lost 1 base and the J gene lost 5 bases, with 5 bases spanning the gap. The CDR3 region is CASSLFVTGELFF. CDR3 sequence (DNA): TGTGCCAGCAGTTTATTCGTGACCGGGGAGCTGTTTTTT.

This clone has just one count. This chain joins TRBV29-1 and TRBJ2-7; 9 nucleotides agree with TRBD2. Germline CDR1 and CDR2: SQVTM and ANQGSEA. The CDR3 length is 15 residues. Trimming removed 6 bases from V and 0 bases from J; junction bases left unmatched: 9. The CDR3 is CSVVIAGESSYEQYF. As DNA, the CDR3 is TGCAGCGTCGTAATAGCGGGAGAGAGCTCCTACGAGCAGTACTTC.

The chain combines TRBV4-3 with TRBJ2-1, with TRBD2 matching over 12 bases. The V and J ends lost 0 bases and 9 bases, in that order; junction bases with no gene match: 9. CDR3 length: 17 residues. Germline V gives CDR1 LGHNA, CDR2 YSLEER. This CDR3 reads CASSQDRASGRAAEQFF. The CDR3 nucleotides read TGCGCCAGCAGCCAAGATCGGGCTAGCGGGAGGGCGGCTGAGCAGTTCTTC.

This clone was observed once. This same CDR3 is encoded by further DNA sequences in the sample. CDR3 DNA: TGTGCCAGCAGTTACTCTAGGACAGGGTACGAGCAGTACTTC. It encodes CASSYSRTGYEQYF. The rearrangement uses TRBV6-5 and TRBJ2-7, with TRBD1 matching 8 bases. V shed 0 bases, J shed 4 bases, and the junction held 2 bases outside the gene matches. In germline, CDR1 is MNHEY, CDR2 SVGAGI. This CDR3 comprises 14 residues.

The CDR3 protein is CASSFWATSGSAYEQYF. DNA for the CDR3: TGTGCCAGCAGCTTTTGGGCCACTAGCGGGTCAGCCTACGAGCAGTACTTC. The rearrangement uses TRBV13 and TRBJ2-7; 9 bases fit TRBD2. The CDR3 runs 17 residues. Trimming at V came to 3 bases and at J to 2 bases, leaving 11 bases not matched to a gene. From germline, CDR1 is PRHDT and CDR2 FYEKMQ (reference sequence). The full variable domain, its missing parts supplied by reference TRBV13 and TRBJ2-7, is AAGVIQSPRHLIKEKRETATLKCYPIPRHDTVYWYQQGPGQDPQFLISFYEKMQSDKGSIPDRFSAQQFSDYHSELNMSSLELGDSALYFCASSFWATSGSAYEQYFGPGTRLTVT.

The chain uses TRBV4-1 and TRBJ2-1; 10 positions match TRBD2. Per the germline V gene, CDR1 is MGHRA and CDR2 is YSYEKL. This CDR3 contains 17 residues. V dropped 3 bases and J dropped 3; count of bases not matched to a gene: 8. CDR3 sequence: CASSQDIAGGFYNEQFF. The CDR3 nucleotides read TGCGCCAGCAGCCAGGATATAGCGGGAGGTTTCTACAATGAGCAGTTCTTC.

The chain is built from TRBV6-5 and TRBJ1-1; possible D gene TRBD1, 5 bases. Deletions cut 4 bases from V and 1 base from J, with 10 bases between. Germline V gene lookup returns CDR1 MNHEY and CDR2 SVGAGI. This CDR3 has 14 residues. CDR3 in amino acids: CASSFDSRNTEAFF. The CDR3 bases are TGTGCCAGCAGTTTCGACAGTCGGAACACTGAAGCTTTCTTT.

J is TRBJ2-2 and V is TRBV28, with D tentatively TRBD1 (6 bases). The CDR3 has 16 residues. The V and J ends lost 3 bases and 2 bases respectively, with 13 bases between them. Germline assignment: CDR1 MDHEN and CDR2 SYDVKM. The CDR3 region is CASSFAGQINTGELFF. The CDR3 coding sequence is TGTGCCAGCAGTTTCGCCGGACAGATCAACACCGGGGAGCTGTTTTTT.